This TCR beta chain was observed in a study of T cell responses to AZD1222 COVID-19 vaccine. Study summary: Pooling of second doses given at about 4 or about 12 weeks was done. Points from the study as a whole: There were mostly white British donors and more females than males, and clonal diversity was possibly underestimated.

Some clones are missing from TCRdb's copy, which holds only in-frame ones; the method was immunoSEQ multiplex PCR. The sample holds 140,000 to 150,000 clones, around 90% seen once. Of note for this clone: Its antigen remains unidentified.

Specimen: peripheral blood, collected on day 0 of AZD1222 vaccination. The TCR originated in an adult in good health.

The CDR3 is CASSYDSPNEKLFF. The CDR3, as DNA: TGTGCCAGCAGTTATGACAGTCCCAATGAAAAACTGTTTTTT. V and J are TRBV6-5 and TRBJ1-4; possibly TRBD1 for D (5 bases). Germline CDR1 reads MNHEY; CDR2 reads SVGAGI. The CDR3 consists of 14 residues. V gave up 3 bases and J gave up 5 bases, with 10 bases separating them.